What follows describes a single TCR beta chain. This sample is drawn from a study of CD8 T cells in Susac syndrome. The length of the CDR3 is 15 residues. V lost 0 bases and J 3 bases, leaving 12 bases between the germline ends. CDR1 and CDR2 (germline): MGHRA, YSYEKL. The RNA input was roughly 0.45 to 1 ug, and it was reverse transcribed with random hexamers. TCRdb re-called the immunoSEQ multiplex PCR reads with MiXCR, one entry per CDR3 protein. The data hold about 140,000 distinct CDR3 sequences, with roughly 95% observed a single time. The J gene is TRBJ2-7, the V gene TRBV4-1; D remains ambiguous. The sequenced sample consisted of CD4+ T cells from PBMCs. This TCR derives from a human donor with multiple sclerosis. The CDR3 protein is CASSQEAQELYEQYF. CDR3 DNA sequence: TGCGCCAGCAGCCAAGAGGCCCAGGAACTCTACGAGCAGTACTTC.